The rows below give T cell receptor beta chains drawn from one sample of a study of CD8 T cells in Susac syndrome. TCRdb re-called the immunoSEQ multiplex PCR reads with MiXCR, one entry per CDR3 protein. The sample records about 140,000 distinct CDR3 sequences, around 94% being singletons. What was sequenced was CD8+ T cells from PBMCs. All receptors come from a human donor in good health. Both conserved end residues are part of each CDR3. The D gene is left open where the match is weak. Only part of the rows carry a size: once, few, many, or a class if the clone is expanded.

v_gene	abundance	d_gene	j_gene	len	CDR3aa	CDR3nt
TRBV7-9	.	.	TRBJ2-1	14	CASSFIGGYNEQFF	TGTGCCAGCAGCTTTATAGGAGGATACAATGAGCAGTTCTTC
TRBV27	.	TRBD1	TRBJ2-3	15	CASSSMTGSTDTQYF	TGTGCCAGCAGTAGCATGACAGGGAGCACAGATACGCAGTATTTT
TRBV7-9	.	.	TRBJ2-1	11	CASSLLVEQFF	TGTGCCAGCAGCTTATTAGTTGAGCAGTTCTTC
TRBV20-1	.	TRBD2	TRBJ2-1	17	CSARDGTSVLKGNEQFF	TGCAGTGCTAGAGACGGGACTAGCGTACTAAAGGGTAATGAGCAGTTCTTC
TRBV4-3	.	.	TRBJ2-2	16	CASSQGTVLNTGELFF	TGCGCCAGCAGCCAAGGGACAGTCCTGAACACCGGGGAGCTGTTTTTT
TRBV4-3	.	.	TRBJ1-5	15	CASSRDRSPNQPQHF	TGCGCCAGCAGCCGAGACAGAAGTCCTAATCAGCCCCAGCATTTT
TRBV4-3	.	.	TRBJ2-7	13	CASSLEDSHEQYF	TGCGCCAGCAGCCTCGAGGACAGCCACGAGCAGTACTTC
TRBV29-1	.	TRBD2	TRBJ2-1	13	CSVVLADLDEQFF	TGCAGCGTTGTCCTAGCGGACCTTGATGAGCAGTTCTTC
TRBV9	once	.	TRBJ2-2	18	CASSDRRWTLDATGELFF	TGTGCCAGCAGCGACCGAAGATGGACTCTCGATGCCACCGGGGAGCTGTTTTTT
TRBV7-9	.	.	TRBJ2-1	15	CASSLAPSRDNEQFF	TGTGCCAGCAGCCTAGCACCCTCCAGGGACAATGAGCAGTTCTTC
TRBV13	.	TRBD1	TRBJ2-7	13	CASSPGTGREQYF	TGTGCCAGCAGCCCGGGGACAGGGCGCGAGCAGTACTTC
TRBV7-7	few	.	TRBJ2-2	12	CASSSEGGELFF	TGTGCTAGCAGCTCTGAGGGCGGGGAGCTGTTTTTT
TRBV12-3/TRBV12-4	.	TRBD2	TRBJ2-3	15	CASSLSGALTDTQYF	TGTGCCAGCAGTTTAAGCGGGGCTCTCACAGATACGCAGTATTTT
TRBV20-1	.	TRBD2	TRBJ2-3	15	CSARTSGRRADTQYF	TGCAGTGCTCGGACTAGCGGGAGAAGGGCAGATACGCAGTATTTT
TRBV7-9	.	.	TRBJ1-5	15	CASSLAGASNQPQHF	TGTGCCAGCAGCTTAGCTGGAGCATCCAATCAGCCCCAGCATTTT
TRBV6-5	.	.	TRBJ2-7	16	CASSLGDKSGSYEQYF	TGTGCCAGCAGTTTGGGGGACAAGTCTGGATCCTACGAGCAGTACTTC
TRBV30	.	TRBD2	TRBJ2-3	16	CAWSRGLAGNTDTQYF	TGTGCCTGGAGTCGGGGCCTAGCGGGAAACACAGATACGCAGTATTTT
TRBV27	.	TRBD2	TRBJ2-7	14	CASSLSGTLHEQYF	TGTGCCAGCAGTTTAAGCGGGACTCTCCACGAGCAGTACTTC
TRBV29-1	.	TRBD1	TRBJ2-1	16	CSVEDLRGQGGNEQFF	TGCAGCGTTGAAGATCTTCGGGGACAGGGTGGGAATGAGCAGTTCTTC
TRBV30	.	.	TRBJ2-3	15	CAWSVGVVNTDTQYF	TGTGCCTGGAGTGTAGGCGTGGTTAACACAGATACGCAGTATTTT
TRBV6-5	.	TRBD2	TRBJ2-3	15	CASSYGTRDTDTQYF	TGTGCCAGCAGTTACGGGACTAGAGACACAGATACGCAGTATTTT
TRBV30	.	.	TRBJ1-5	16	CAWSVPSGTANQPQHF	TGTGCCTGGAGTGTACCGTCCGGGACCGCGAATCAGCCCCAGCATTTT
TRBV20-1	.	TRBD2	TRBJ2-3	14	CSAGLAGRGDTQYF	TGCAGTGCGGGATTAGCGGGAAGAGGAGATACGCAGTATTTT